The 8 T cell receptor beta chains in this list originate from one sample, sequenced in a study of cytomegalovirus exposure and HLA in healthy donors. The PCR ran on 60 Vbeta and 13 Jbeta primers. Measured with immunoSEQ multiplex PCR; TCRdb has only the in-frame clones, and not every one. The sample yields about 130,000 clones, around 77% seen once. Input material: PBMCs. These TCRs come from a male donor in good health and CMV-seropositive.

J is TRBJ2-7 and V is TRBV7-2, with D tentatively TRBD1 (6 bases). CDR3 length equals 16 residues. In germline, CDR1 is SGHTA, CDR2 FQGNSA. V was pared by 8 bases and J by 0 bases, with 20 bases between. CDR3 in amino acids: CASGRVTGATSYEQYF. The CDR3 bases are TGTGCCAGCGGACGGGTGACAGGCGCTACCTCCTACGAGCAGTACTTC. Combining the CDR3 with reference TRBV7-2 and TRBJ2-7 gives the whole variable domain GAGVSQSPSNKVTEKGKDVELRCDPISGHTALYWYRQSLGQGLEFLIYFQGNSAPDKSGLPSDRFSAERTGGSVSTLTIQRTQQEDSAVYLCASGRVTGATSYEQYFGPGTRLTVT.

V usage is TRBV10-3 and J usage is TRBJ2-3, with TRBD2 matching over 12 bases. V shed 5 bases, J shed 11 bases, and the junction held 8 bases outside the gene matches. The germline CDR1 and CDR2 sequences are ENHRY and SYGVKD. The CDR3 is 14 residues long. CDR3 loop: CAISTRTSGDGQYF. The CDR3 bases are TGTGCCATCAGTACGCGGACTAGCGGGGACGGGCAGTATTTT.

The V call is TRBV6-5, the J call TRBJ1-2; maybe TRBD1 (6 bases). From germline, CDR1 is MNHEY and CDR2 SVGAGI. The CDR3 totals 15 residues. V was shortened by 2 bases and J by 8 bases, with 18 bases between the two germline ends. In DNA form, the CDR3 reads TGTGCCAGCAGTTACCGGGGGAGGGGACAAGGAGGCTACACCTTC. Its protein product is CASSYRGRGQGGYTF.

CDR3 sequence (DNA): TGTGCCAGCAGGTCCGGGGGACTAGGGGCCTACGAGCAGTACTTC. This sequence encodes CASRSGGLGAYEQYF. The chain links TRBV28 to TRBJ2-7; TRBD2 matches at 8 bases. With V trimmed by 6 bases and J by 2 bases, 9 bases remained unmatched. This CDR3 is 15 amino acids long. The germline CDR1 and CDR2 sequences are MDHEN and SYDVKM.

This chain joins TRBV29-1 and TRBJ2-7; the match to TRBD1 covers 8 bases. Per the germline V gene, CDR1 is SQVTM and CDR2 is ANQGSEA. This CDR3 comprises 12 residues. Unmatched junction bases numbered 0, after V lost 2 bases and J lost 3 bases. The CDR3 protein is CSVETGGYEQYF. CDR3 bases: TGCAGCGTTGAAACAGGGGGCTACGAGCAGTACTTC.

The chain employs TRBV2 and TRBJ2-1; D gene unclear. This CDR3 has 13 residues. CDR1 and CDR2 (germline): SNHLY, FYNNEI. V was cut by 3 bases and J by 5 bases, with 8 bases left in between. The CDR3 sequence: CASSDDIDNEQFF. The CDR3 nucleotides are TGTGCCAGCAGTGACGACATAGACAATGAGCAGTTCTTC.

V gene TRBV28 combines with J gene TRBJ1-1; TRBD1 matches at 7 bases. Germline V gene sequence: CDR1 MDHEN, CDR2 SYDVKM. V shed 2 bases and J 0 bases; nucleotides not matched to a gene: 9. This CDR3 comprises 17 residues. This CDR3 is CASSLPGQLVMNTEAFF. The CDR3 DNA reads TGTGCCAGCAGTTTACCGGGACAGCTTGTCATGAACACTGAAGCTTTCTTT.

The chain uses TRBV27 and TRBJ1-6; D remains ambiguous. Per the germline V gene, CDR1 is MNHEY and CDR2 is SMNVEV (reference sequence). This CDR3 spans 15 amino acids. Trimming left V 4 bases short and J 5 bases short, with 12 bases between. For the CDR3, the DNA is TGTGCCAGCAGTTCAATCAAGGGAGATAATTCACCCCTCCACTTT. It translates to CASSSIKGDNSPLHF.